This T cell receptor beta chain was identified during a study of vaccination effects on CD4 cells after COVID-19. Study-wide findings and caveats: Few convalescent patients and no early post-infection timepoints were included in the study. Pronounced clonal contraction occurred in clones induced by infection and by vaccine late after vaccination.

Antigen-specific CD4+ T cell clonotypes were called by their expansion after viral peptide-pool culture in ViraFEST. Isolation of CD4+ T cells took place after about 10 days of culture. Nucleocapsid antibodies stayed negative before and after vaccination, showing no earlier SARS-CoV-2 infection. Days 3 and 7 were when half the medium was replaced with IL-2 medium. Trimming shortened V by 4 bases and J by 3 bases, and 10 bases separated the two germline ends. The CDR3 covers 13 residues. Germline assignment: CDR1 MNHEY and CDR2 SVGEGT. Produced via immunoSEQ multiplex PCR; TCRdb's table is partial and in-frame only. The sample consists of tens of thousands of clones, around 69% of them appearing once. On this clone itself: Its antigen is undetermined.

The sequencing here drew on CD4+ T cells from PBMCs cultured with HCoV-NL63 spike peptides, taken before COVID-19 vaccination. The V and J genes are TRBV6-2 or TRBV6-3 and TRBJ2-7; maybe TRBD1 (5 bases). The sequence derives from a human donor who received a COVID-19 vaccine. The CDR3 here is CASSSRVYYEQYV. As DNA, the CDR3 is TGTGCCAGCAGTTCCAGGGTTTACTACGAGCAGTACGTC.